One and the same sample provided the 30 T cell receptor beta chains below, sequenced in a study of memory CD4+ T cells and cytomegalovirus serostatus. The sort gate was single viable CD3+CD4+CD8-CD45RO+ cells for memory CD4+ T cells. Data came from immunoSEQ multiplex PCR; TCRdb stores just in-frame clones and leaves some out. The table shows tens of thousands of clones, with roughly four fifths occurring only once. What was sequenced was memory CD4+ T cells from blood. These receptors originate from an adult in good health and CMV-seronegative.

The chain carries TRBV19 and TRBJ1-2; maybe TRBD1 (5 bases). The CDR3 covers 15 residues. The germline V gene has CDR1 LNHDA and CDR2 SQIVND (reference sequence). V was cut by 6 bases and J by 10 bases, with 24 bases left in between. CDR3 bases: TGTGCCAGTAGATCCGACAGATACGGAGGGGAGGCCTACACCTTC. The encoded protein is CASRSDRYGGEAYTF. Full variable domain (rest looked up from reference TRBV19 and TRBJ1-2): DGGITQSPKYLFRKEGQNVTLSCEQNLNHDAMYWYRQDPGQGLRLIYYSQIVNDFQKGDIAEGYSVSREKKESFPLTVTSAQKNPTAFYLCASRSDRYGGEAYTFGSGTRLTVV.

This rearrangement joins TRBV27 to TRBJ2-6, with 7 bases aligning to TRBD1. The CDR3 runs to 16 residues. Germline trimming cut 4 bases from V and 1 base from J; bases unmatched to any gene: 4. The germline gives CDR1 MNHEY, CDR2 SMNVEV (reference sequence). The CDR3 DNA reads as TGTGCCAGCAGTTCAGGGACAGCGTCTGGGGCCAACGTCCTGACTTTC. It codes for CASSSGTASGANVLTF.

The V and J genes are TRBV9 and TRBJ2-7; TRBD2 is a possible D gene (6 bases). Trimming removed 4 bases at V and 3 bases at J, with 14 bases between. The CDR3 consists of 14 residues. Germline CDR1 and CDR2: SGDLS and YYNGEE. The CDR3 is CASSRGGANYEQYF. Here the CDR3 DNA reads TGTGCCAGCAGCAGGGGCGGGGCTAACTACGAGCAGTACTTC.

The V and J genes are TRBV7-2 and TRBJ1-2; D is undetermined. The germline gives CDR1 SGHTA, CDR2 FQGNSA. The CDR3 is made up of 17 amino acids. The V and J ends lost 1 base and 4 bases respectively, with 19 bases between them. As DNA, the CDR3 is TGTGCCAGCAGCTTAGTAAGTCACGGGGTCGCGGCCTATGGCTACACCTTC. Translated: CASSLVSHGVAAYGYTF.

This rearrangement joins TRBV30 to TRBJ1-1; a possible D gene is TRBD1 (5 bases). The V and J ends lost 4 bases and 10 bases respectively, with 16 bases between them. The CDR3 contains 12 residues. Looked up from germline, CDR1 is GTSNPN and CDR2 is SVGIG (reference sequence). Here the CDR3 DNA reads TGTGCCTGGATCCTCCCGAAAGGGGCAGCTTTCTTT. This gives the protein CAWILPKGAAFF.

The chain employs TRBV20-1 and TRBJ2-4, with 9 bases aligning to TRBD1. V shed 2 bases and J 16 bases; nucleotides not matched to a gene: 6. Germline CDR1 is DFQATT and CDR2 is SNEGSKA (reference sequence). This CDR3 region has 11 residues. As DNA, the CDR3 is TGCAGTGCTAGATTAGGGACAGGGAGATACTTC. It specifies CSARLGTGRYF.

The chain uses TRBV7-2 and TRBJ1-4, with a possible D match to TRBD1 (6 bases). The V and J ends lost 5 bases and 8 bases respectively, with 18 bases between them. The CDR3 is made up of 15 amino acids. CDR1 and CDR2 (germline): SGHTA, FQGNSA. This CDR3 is CASSPTGSRGEKLFF. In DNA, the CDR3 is TGTGCCAGCAGCCCAACAGGGTCGAGGGGCGAAAAACTGTTTTTT.

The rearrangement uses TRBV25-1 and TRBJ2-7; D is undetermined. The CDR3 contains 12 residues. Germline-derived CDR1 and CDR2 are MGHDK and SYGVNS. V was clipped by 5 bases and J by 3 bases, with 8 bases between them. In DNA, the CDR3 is TGTGCCAGCAGTAGGGATTACTACGAGCAGTACTTC. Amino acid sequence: CASSRDYYEQYF.

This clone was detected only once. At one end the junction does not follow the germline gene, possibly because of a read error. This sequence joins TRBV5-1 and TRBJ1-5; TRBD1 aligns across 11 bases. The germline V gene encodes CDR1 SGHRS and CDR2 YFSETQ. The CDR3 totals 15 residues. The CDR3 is CASSLSGQGARPQHF. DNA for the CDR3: TGTGCCAGCAGCTTGAGCGGACAGGGGGCCCGGCCCCAGCATTTT.

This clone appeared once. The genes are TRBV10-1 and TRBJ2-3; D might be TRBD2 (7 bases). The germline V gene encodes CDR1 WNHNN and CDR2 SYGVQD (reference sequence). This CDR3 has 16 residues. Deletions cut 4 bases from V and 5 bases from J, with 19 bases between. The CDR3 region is CASSVDPGGRGDTQYF. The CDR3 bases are TGCGCCAGCAGTGTGGATCCGGGGGGCCGAGGAGATACGCAGTATTTT.

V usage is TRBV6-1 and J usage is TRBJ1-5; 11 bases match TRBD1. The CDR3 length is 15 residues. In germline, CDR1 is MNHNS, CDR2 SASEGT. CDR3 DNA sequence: TGTGGGACGGGGACCGGGACAGGGGGTAATCAGCCCCAGCATTTT. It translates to CGTGTGTGGNQPQHF.

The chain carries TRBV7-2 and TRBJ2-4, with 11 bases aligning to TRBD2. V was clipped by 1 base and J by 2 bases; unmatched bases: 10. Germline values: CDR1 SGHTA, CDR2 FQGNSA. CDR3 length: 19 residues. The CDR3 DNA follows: TGTGCCAGCAGCTTAGTGGGGGGTACTAGCGGGAGACCCAAAAACATTCAGTACTTC. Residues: CASSLVGGTSGRPKNIQYF.

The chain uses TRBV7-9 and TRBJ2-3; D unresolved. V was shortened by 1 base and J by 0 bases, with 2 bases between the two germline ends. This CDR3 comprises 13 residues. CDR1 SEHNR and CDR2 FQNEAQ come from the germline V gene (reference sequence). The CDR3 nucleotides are TGTGCCAGCAGCTTAGGCAGCACAGATACGCAGTATTTT. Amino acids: CASSLGSTDTQYF.

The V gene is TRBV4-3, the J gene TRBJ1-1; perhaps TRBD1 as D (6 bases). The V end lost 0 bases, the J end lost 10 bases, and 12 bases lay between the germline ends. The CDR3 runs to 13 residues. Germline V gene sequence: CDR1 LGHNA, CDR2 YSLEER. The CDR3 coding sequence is TGCGCCAGCAGCCAAGAGGTGGGGGCGCTAGCTTTCTTT. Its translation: CASSQEVGALAFF.

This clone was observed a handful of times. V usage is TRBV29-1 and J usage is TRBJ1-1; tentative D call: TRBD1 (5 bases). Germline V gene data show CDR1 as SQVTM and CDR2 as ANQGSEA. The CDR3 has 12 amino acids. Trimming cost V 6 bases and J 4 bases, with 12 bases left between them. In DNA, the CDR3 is TGCAGCGTCTGGGGGGTCAGCACTGAAGCTTTCTTT. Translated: CSVWGVSTEAFF.

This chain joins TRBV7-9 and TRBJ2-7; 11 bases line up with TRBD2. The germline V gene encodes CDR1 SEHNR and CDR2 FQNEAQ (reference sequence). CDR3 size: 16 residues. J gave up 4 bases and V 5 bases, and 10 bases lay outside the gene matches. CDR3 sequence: CASSAGRLAGRYEQYF. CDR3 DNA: TGTGCCAGCAGCGCAGGTCGACTAGCGGGAAGGTACGAGCAGTACTTC.

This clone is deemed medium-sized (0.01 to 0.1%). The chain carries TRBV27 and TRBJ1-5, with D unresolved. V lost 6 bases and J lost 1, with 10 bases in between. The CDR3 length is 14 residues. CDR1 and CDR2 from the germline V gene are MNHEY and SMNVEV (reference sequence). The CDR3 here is CASRGGSSNQPQHF. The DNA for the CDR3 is TGTGCCAGCAGGGGAGGATCGAGCAATCAGCCCCAGCATTTT.

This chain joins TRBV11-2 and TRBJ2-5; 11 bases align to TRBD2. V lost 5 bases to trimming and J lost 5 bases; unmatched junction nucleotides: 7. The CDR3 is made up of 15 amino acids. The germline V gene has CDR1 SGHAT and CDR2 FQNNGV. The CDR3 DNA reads TGTGCCAGCAGCGTTAGCGGGAGGGCCCCGGAGACCCAGTACTTC. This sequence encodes CASSVSGRAPETQYF.

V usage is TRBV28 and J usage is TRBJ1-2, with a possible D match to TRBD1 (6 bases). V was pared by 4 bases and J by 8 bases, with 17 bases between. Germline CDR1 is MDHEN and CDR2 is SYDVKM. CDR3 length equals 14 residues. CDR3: CASSWAAQGFGYTF. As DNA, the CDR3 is TGTGCCAGCAGTTGGGCAGCACAGGGCTTCGGCTACACCTTC.

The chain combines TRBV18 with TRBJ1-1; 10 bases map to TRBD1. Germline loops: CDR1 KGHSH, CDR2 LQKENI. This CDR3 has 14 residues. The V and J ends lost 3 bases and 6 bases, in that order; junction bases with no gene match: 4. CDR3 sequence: CASSPTGGLPEAFF. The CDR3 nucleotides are TGTGCCAGCTCACCGACAGGGGGCCTCCCTGAAGCTTTCTTT.

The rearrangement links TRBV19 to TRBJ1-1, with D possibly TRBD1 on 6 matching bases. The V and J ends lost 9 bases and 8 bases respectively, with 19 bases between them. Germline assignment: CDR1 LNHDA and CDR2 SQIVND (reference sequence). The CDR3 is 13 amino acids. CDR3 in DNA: TGTGCCAGCCGGCTGTCTCAAGGACAGGAAGCTTTCTTT. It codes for CASRLSQGQEAFF.

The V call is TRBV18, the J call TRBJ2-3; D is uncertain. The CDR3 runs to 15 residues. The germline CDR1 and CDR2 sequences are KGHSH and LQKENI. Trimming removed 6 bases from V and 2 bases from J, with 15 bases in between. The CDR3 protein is CASSPNGGYTDTQYF. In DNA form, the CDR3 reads TGTGCCAGCTCCCCCAACGGCGGCTACACAGATACGCAGTATTTT.

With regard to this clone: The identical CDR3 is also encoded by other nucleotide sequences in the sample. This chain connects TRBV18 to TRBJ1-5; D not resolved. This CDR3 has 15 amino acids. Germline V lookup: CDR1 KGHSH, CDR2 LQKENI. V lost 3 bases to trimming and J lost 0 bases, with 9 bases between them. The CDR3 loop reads CASSPGVNSNQPQHF. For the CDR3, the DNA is TGTGCCAGCTCACCTGGGGTAAATAGCAATCAGCCCCAGCATTTT.

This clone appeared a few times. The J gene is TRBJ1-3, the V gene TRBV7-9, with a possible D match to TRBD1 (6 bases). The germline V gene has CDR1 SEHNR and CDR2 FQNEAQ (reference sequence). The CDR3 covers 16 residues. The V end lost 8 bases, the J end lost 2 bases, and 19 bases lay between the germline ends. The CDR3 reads CASDPFTGMPGNTIYF. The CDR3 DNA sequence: TGTGCCAGCGACCCATTTACAGGGATGCCTGGAAACACCATATATTTT.

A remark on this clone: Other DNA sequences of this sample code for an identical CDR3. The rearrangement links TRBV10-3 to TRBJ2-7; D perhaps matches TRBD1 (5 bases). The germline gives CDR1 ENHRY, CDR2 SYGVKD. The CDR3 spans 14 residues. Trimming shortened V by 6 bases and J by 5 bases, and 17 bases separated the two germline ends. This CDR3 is CAISSDRGRNEQYF. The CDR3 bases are TGTGCCATCAGCTCAGATAGGGGCCGCAACGAGCAGTACTTC.

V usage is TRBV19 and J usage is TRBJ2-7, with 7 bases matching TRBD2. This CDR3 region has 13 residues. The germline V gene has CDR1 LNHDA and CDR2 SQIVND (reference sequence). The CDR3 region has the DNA TGTGCGAGCGGCGGGGGACGGCGGTACGAGCAGTACTTC. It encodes CASGGGRRYEQYF.

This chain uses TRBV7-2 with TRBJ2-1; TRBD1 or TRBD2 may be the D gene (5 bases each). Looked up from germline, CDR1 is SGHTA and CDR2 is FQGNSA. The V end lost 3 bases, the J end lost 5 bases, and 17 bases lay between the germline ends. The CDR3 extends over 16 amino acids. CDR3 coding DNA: TGTGCCAGCAGCTTGAGTTTGGGGACGGCAGACAATGAGCAGTTCTTC. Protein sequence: CASSLSLGTADNEQFF.

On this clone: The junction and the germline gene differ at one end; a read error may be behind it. Here the CDR3 reads CASSIDRGGETQYF. In DNA form, the CDR3 reads TGTGCTAGCAGTATAGACAGGGGGGGAGAGACCCAGTACTTC. V and J are TRBV7-7 and TRBJ2-5; TRBD1 agrees at 9 bases. The CDR3 length is 14 residues. Germline values: CDR1 SSHAT, CDR2 FNYEAQ (reference sequence).

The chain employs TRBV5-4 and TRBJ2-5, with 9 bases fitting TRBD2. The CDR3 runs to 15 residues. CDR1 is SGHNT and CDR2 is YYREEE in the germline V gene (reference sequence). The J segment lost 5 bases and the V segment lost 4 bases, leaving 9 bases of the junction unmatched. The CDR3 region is CASSVGTSYRETQYF. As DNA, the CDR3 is TGTGCCAGCAGCGTAGGGACTAGCTACAGGGAGACCCAGTACTTC.

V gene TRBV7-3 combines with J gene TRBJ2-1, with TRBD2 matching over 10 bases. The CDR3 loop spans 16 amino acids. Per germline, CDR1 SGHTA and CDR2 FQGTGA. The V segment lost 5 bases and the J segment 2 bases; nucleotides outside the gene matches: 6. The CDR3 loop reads CASSAGLAGAYNEQFF. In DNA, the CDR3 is TGTGCCAGCAGCGCGGGCCTAGCGGGGGCCTACAATGAGCAGTTCTTC.